This T cell receptor beta chain comes out of a study of Siglec-9 on CD8 T cells in melanoma. The study, taken as a whole, reports: An effector memory CD8+ subset marked by Siglec-9 reportedly appeared to gather in melanoma.

In the case of this clone: Its antigen remains unidentified.

The junction had 10 bases not matched to a gene; V was cut back by 6 bases and J by 2 bases. The CDR3 contains 17 residues. Germline CDR1 is MNHEY and CDR2 is SMNVEV (reference sequence). Clones were read by immunoSEQ multiplex PCR, and TCRdb kept only the in-frame ones, dropping some. Among 25,000 to 35,000 clones listed, 80% were seen once. This TCR came from a human donor in good health. The gene calls are TRBV27 and TRBJ2-6, with TRBD1 identical over 7 bases. The source material was Siglec-9- CD8+ T cells sorted from blood. The CDR3 DNA reads TGTGCCAGCAGATGGACAGGTGGCCTCCCTGGGGCCAACGTCCTGACTTTC. It specifies CASRWTGGLPGANVLTF.